Each of the 21 T cell receptor beta chains below was sequenced from the same sample in a study of T cells after posttransplantation cyclophosphamide. Sequencing used immunoSEQ multiplex PCR; TCRdb keeps in-frame clones, though not all of them. The sample gives about 19,000 clones, 87% of which show up once; around 7.9% is in the top ten. A marrow graft followed busulfan-fludarabine conditioning, with cyclophosphamide on days +3 and +4. This material consisted of PBMCs, taken after allogeneic stem cell transplant with posttransplant cyclophosphamide. The receptors were gathered from a female patient aged 40-50 years who received an allogeneic stem cell transplant from a related donor, was CMV-positive, and had no GVHD. Some T cells may have originated in the graft donor.

This rearrangement joins TRBV6-6 to TRBJ1-3; no reliable D call. The CDR3 is made up of 14 amino acids. The V end was cut by 6 bases, the J end by 1 base, with 10 bases between. Germline CDR1 is MNHNY and CDR2 is SVGAGI (reference sequence). The CDR3 nucleotides read TGTGCCAGCAGGATTGGGCCGTCTGGAAACACCATATATTTT. Amino acids: CASRIGPSGNTIYF.

As concerns this clone: The same CDR3 is also encoded by other DNA sequences in this sample. V and J are TRBV30 and TRBJ2-1; TRBD2 agrees at 15 bases. The CDR3 runs to 16 residues. Germline assignment: CDR1 GTSNPN and CDR2 SVGIG (reference sequence). V lost 0 bases, J lost 8 bases, and 5 bases stayed unmatched. Written as DNA, the CDR3 is TGTGCCTGGAGTGTGGGACTAGCGGGAGGTGGAGATGAGCAGTTCTTC. Translating it yields CAWSVGLAGGGDEQFF.

In its sample, this clone is hyperexpanded. This sequence joins TRBV6-1 and TRBJ2-7, with D perhaps TRBD2 (5 bases). The CDR3 length is 15 residues. The V gene's germline CDR1 is MNHNS and CDR2 SASEGT. Trimming took 4 bases from V and 6 from J, leaving 19 bases between them. The DNA for the CDR3 is TGTGCCAGCAGTGTAAGACACGGAGGTTCGTTCGAGCAGTACTTC. Protein product: CASSVRHGGSFEQYF.

This chain links TRBV5-1 with TRBJ1-5; tentatively, D is TRBD1 (5 bases). The CDR3 runs to 15 residues. Trimming took 0 bases from V and 4 from J, leaving 11 bases between them. Per germline, CDR1 SGHRS and CDR2 YFSETQ. The CDR3 DNA sequence: TGCGCCAGCAGCTTGGAGTCAGGGAGGAATCAGCCCCAGCATTTT. Protein sequence: CASSLESGRNQPQHF.

Written as DNA, the CDR3 is TGTGCCAGCAGCTTAGCAGACAGGGGTATGGACGAGCAGTACTTC. Its protein is CASSLADRGMDEQYF. This rearrangement joins TRBV7-6 to TRBJ2-7, with 8 bases lining up with TRBD1. This CDR3 is 15 amino acids long. Germline V gives CDR1 SGHVS, CDR2 FNYEAQ. The V segment lost 0 bases and the J segment 5 bases; nucleotides outside the gene matches: 6.

This clone occurred a few times. This rearrangement joins TRBV15 to TRBJ1-3, with D perhaps TRBD1 (5 bases). The CDR3 covers 16 residues. Germline CDR1 and CDR2: LNHNV and YYDKDF (reference sequence). The ends were cut back, 2 bases at V and 0 bases at J, with 11 bases in the middle. The CDR3: CATSRPDTGSGNTIYF. In DNA form, the CDR3 reads TGTGCCACCAGCAGACCAGACACAGGCTCTGGAAACACCATATATTTT.

V usage is TRBV6-1 and J usage is TRBJ2-7; TRBD1 is a possible D gene (6 bases). V lost 4 bases and J lost 0, with 10 bases in between. The CDR3 has 14 residues. Germline values: CDR1 MNHNS, CDR2 SASEGT. The CDR3 nucleotides are TGTGCCAGCAGTGTCAGACAGGACTCCTACGAGCAGTACTTC. Amino acid sequence: CASSVRQDSYEQYF.

This clone came up once. The chain employs TRBV2 and TRBJ2-2; possible D gene TRBD2, 5 bases. The germline CDR1 and CDR2 sequences are SNHLY and FYNNEI. The CDR3 extends over 15 amino acids. Trimming removed 3 bases from V and 2 bases from J, with 10 bases in between. The CDR3 DNA sequence: TGTGCCAGCAGTGAGAGGGCAGGAAACACCGGGGAGCTGTTTTTT. Amino acids: CASSERAGNTGELFF.

J is TRBJ2-4 and V is TRBV29-1; 7 bases fit TRBD2. Unmatched junction bases numbered 5, after V lost 3 bases and J lost 0 bases. Germline assignment: CDR1 SQVTM and CDR2 ANQGSEA. This CDR3 is 15 amino acids long. This CDR3 is CSVDTGGLAKNIQYF. The CDR3 nucleotides read TGCAGCGTTGATACGGGGGGACTAGCCAAAAACATTCAGTACTTC. The full variable domain, completed using reference TRBV29-1 and TRBJ2-4, is SAVISQKPSRDICQRGTSLTIQCQVDSQVTMMFWYRQQPGQSLTLIATANQGSEATYESGFVIDKFPISRPNLTFSTLTVSNMSPEDSSIYLCSVDTGGLAKNIQYFGAGTRLSVL.

The chain has TRBV27 and TRBJ2-1; 7 bases align to TRBD2. V was clipped by 2 bases and J by 2 bases; unmatched bases: 3. The CDR3 contains 15 residues. Germline V gene lookup returns CDR1 MNHEY and CDR2 SMNVEV (reference sequence). The CDR3: CASSLALAAYNEQFF. The CDR3 DNA is TGTGCCAGCAGTTTAGCGCTAGCGGCCTACAATGAGCAGTTCTTC.

This chain uses TRBV6-6 with TRBJ2-7; 9 bases are shared with TRBD1. This CDR3 comprises 16 residues. In germline, CDR1 is MNHNY, CDR2 SVGAGI (reference sequence). The J segment lost 3 bases and the V segment lost 1 base, leaving 7 bases of the junction unmatched. The CDR3 sequence: CASSYYYRDRVYEQYF. In nucleotides, the CDR3 is TGTGCCAGCAGTTACTACTACCGGGACAGGGTCTACGAGCAGTACTTC.

The chain joins TRBV10-2 to TRBJ2-1, with 9 bases matching TRBD1. Germline CDR1 is WSHSY and CDR2 is SAAADI. V lost 6 bases and J lost 4; bases outside the gene matches: 13. The CDR3 covers 17 residues. For the CDR3, the DNA is TGCGCCAGCAGGCGGACAGGGGCCGATTTTGTTTACAATGAGCAGTTCTTC. Translated, it gives CASRRTGADFVYNEQFF.

The chain employs TRBV29-1 and TRBJ2-5; D is possibly TRBD2 (5 bases). Trimming cost V 3 bases and J 2 bases, with 19 bases left between them. Germline CDR1 and CDR2: SQVTM and ANQGSEA. The CDR3 runs 16 residues. The CDR3 reads CSVELTERGSQETQYF. DNA of the CDR3: TGCAGCGTTGAGCTAACAGAACGAGGGTCACAAGAGACCCAGTACTTC.

The CDR3 coding sequence is TGTGCCAGCAGCGTAGGGGCAGGTCCGAACGAGCAGTACTTC. It codes for CASSVGAGPNEQYF. J is TRBJ2-7 and V is TRBV9; D ambiguous. The length of the CDR3 is 14 residues. The germline CDR1 and CDR2 sequences are SGDLS and YYNGEE. Trimming pared 0 bases from V and 5 bases from J, leaving 12 bases between. Full variable domain (outside the CDR3, taken from reference TRBV9 and TRBJ2-7): DSGVTQTPKHLITATGQRVTLRCSPRSGDLSVYWYQQSLDQGLQFLIQYYNGEERAKGNILERFSAQQFPDLHSELNLSSLELGDSALYFCASSVGAGPNEQYFGPGTRLTVT.

In this sample, this clone turned up once. The CDR3 loop reads CASSRSGRTDTQYF. In DNA, the CDR3 is TGTGCCAGCAGCCGTAGTGGGAGAACAGATACGCAGTATTTT. The rearrangement links TRBV11-2 to TRBJ2-3, with a tentative D call TRBD2 (5 bases). Deletions cut 5 bases from V and 3 bases from J, with 12 bases between. Germline CDR1 is SGHAT and CDR2 is FQNNGV. This CDR3 spans 14 amino acids.

The chain joins TRBV19 to TRBJ2-5; D is unresolved. The CDR3 length is 13 residues. The germline V gene has CDR1 LNHDA and CDR2 SQIVND (reference sequence). With 0 bases removed from V and 4 bases from J, the gap between germline ends came to 6 bases. The CDR3 DNA sequence: TGTGCCAGTAGTATAGATCGCAGAGAGACCCAGTACTTC. It yields the protein CASSIDRRETQYF.

The chain joins TRBV10-3 to TRBJ1-2; TRBD1 might be the D (5 bases). This CDR3 region has 14 residues. The V end was cut by 0 bases, the J end by 4 bases, with 9 bases between. Germline lookup yields CDR1 ENHRY and CDR2 SYGVKD. CDR3 amino acids: CAISESAGPYGYTF. For the CDR3, the DNA is TGTGCCATCAGTGAGTCGGCGGGGCCCTATGGCTACACCTTC.

The rearrangement links TRBV4-1 to TRBJ2-1, with D tentatively TRBD2 (6 bases). The germline V gene has CDR1 MGHRA and CDR2 YSYEKL. V was shortened by 0 bases and J by 10 bases, with 19 bases between the two germline ends. The CDR3 is 16 amino acids. CDR3 sequence reads: CASSQETSLLGEEQFF. CDR3 DNA: TGCGCCAGCAGCCAAGAAACTAGCCTCCTTGGGGAGGAGCAGTTCTTC.

The rearrangement joins TRBV19 to TRBJ2-3; 7 nucleotides match TRBD2. The CDR3 is made up of 14 amino acids. Per germline, CDR1 LNHDA and CDR2 SQIVND (reference sequence). V trimming: 4 bases; J trimming: 4 bases; junction bases outside the gene matches: 5. Here the CDR3 reads CASSTGGRADTQYF. The DNA of the CDR3 is TGTGCCAGTAGTACCGGGGGGAGGGCAGATACGCAGTATTTT.

This chain joins TRBV29-1 and TRBJ2-7; 9 bases line up with TRBD1. The CDR3 is 12 amino acids. Looked up from germline, CDR1 is SQVTM and CDR2 is ANQGSEA. J gave up 3 bases and V 6 bases, and 3 bases lay outside the gene matches. The CDR3 sequence is CSVGQGYYEQYF. CDR3 sequence (DNA): TGCAGCGTGGGACAGGGATACTACGAGCAGTACTTC.

Regarding this clone: The junction shows a germline mismatch at one end, possibly a read error. The V call is TRBV5-1, the J call TRBJ1-5; a possible D gene is TRBD1 (6 bases). The CDR3 is made up of 14 amino acids. The V gene's germline CDR1 is SGHRS and CDR2 YFSETQ. The CDR3 DNA reads as TGCGCCGGCAGCCCAGGGACACCGAATCAGCCCCAGCATTTT. Its translation: CAGSPGTPNQPQHF.